The rows below give T cell receptor beta chains drawn from one sample of a study of cytomegalovirus exposure and HLA in healthy donors. Libraries were prepared by immunoSEQ multiplex PCR; TCRdb keeps only in-frame clonotypes and omits some of them. The data hold roughly 100,000 clones, with more than 75% observed a single time. The sample consisted of PBMCs. The source is a woman under 30 in good health and CMV-seropositive. CDR3s include the opening cysteine and the closing phenylalanine or tryptophan. D genes are given only for firm matches. Not every row has a clone size; where given, it reads once, few, many or a size class.

V,D,size,J,DNA,CDR3
TRBV6-6,TRBD1,.,TRBJ1-1,TGTGCCAGCAGAGCCCGACAGGGGAACACTGAAGCTTTCTTT,CASRARQGNTEAFF
TRBV27,TRBD1,.,TRBJ1-6,TGTGCCAGCAGCACCACGACAGGGAAGCGTTCACCCCTCCACTTT,CASSTTTGKRSPLHF
TRBV6-1,.,.,TRBJ1-4,TGTGCCAGCAGTGAAGCTGTCCAGGGCCTAGAAAAACTGTTTTTT,CASSEAVQGLEKLFF
TRBV19,TRBD1,.,TRBJ1-5,TGTGCCAGTAGTACCGGACAGGGAGGGGGTCAGCCCCAGCATTTT,CASSTGQGGGQPQHF
TRBV9,.,.,TRBJ2-7,TGTGCCAGCCTTAGCGCTGATCACTCCTACGAGCAGTACTTC,CASLSADHSYEQYF
TRBV2,.,.,TRBJ1-1,TGTGCCAGCAGTGGAAGCGTCACTGCTCTAAGAAACACTGAAGCTTTCTTT,CASSGSVTALRNTEAFF
TRBV15,TRBD1,once,TRBJ1-5,TGTGCCACCAGCACCTGGACAGGGGGCGGCGTTATGGGAAATCAGCCCCAGCATTTT,CATSTWTGGGVMGNQPQHF
TRBV27,TRBD2,.,TRBJ2-1,TGTGCCAGCAGTCCACTACCCTCCGGGGGGGTCTCCTACAATGAGCAGTTCTTC,CASSPLPSGGVSYNEQFF
TRBV7-9,TRBD1,.,TRBJ1-2,TGTGCCAGCAGCTTGGAAGGGACAGGGGAGGTTAACTATGGCTACACCTTC,CASSLEGTGEVNYGYTF
TRBV6-1,.,few,TRBJ1-1,TGTGCCAGCAGCCTCTCCTGGAACACTGAAGCTTTCTTT,CASSLSWNTEAFF
TRBV9,.,once,TRBJ2-7,TGTGCCAGCAGCGTAGCAGGACAGACTATCGAGCAGTACTTC,CASSVAGQTIEQYF
TRBV6-5,TRBD1,.,TRBJ2-2,TGTGCCAGCAGTTTAAGACAGGGGGCGTACACCGGGGAGCTGTTTTTT,CASSLRQGAYTGELFF
TRBV18,TRBD2,.,TRBJ2-1,TGTGCCAGCTCAGGAGGACTAGCGGGAGTGGGAAATGAGCAGTTCTTC,CASSGGLAGVGNEQFF
TRBV27,TRBD1,.,TRBJ1-1,TGTGCCAGCAGTTTCGAGACAGGGTCCACTGAAGCTTTCTTT,CASSFETGSTEAFF
TRBV27,.,.,TRBJ1-6,TGTGCCAGCAGCCCCGACCATGGCGGTTCACCCCTCCACTTT,CASSPDHGGSPLHF
TRBV25-1,.,few,TRBJ1-1,TGTGCCAGCAGTGAATCGTCCACTAAAGCTTTCTTT,CASSESSTKAFF
TRBV5-1,.,.,TRBJ1-2,TGCGCCAGCAGGGCACAGAGATACTATGGCTACACCTTC,CASRAQRYYGYTF
TRBV5-1,.,.,TRBJ1-1,TGCGCCAGCAGCTTGTTTGCCGGGGGTAATGAAGCTTTCTTT,CASSLFAGGNEAFF
TRBV15,TRBD2,.,TRBJ2-5,TGTGCCACCAGCAGAGATCTGGGTCTAGCGGGTATACAAGAGACCCAGTACTTC,CATSRDLGLAGIQETQYF
TRBV7-3,.,.,TRBJ2-2,TGTGCCAGCAGCCCCCGGTCCGGGGAGCTGTTTTTT,CASSPRSGELFF
TRBV4-1,.,.,TRBJ1-4,TGCGCCAGCAGCCAAGGGCCAGGCGTTTCGTATACTAATGAAAAACTGTTTTTT,CASSQGPGVSYTNEKLFF
TRBV7-6,TRBD1,.,TRBJ1-2,TGTGCCAGCAGCCCACGCCCTGGGACAGACGATGGCTACACCTTC,CASSPRPGTDDGYTF
TRBV5-6,TRBD1,.,TRBJ1-2,TGTGCCAGCAGCTTGGTGGTTGGGGACAGGGACTATGGCTACACCTTC,CASSLVVGDRDYGYTF
TRBV7-9,.,.,TRBJ2-7,TGTGCCAGCAGCGAGAGCTCCTACGAGCAGTACTTC,CASSESSYEQYF
TRBV21-1,.,.,TRBJ2-5,TGTGCCAGCAGCTATTCCAGGACCCAGTACTTC,CASSYSRTQYF
TRBV6-5,TRBD2,.,TRBJ2-3,TGTGCCAGCAGTTACTCGAGCGCGGGGGACCGCGGTACGCAGTATTTT,CASSYSSAGDRGTQYF
TRBV25-1,.,.,TRBJ2-1,TGTGCCAGCAGTGAATACCCAAGGGGTGAGCAGTTCTTC,CASSEYPRGEQFF
TRBV9,.,few,TRBJ2-5,TGTGCCAGCAGCCTCGAAGAGACCCAGTACTTC,CASSLEETQYF
TRBV4-2,TRBD2,.,TRBJ2-7,TGTGCCAGCAGCACTAGCGGGGTTCGACAGGGGCCCTACGAGCAGTACTTC,CASSTSGVRQGPYEQYF
TRBV27,TRBD2,.,TRBJ2-7,TGTGCCAGCAGTTTGACCCGGACTAGCCACCCGTACTTC,CASSLTRTSHPYF
TRBV6-6,.,.,TRBJ2-5,TGTGCCAGCCTCGCGCCGTGGGAGCAGGAGACCCAGTACTTC,CASLAPWEQETQYF
TRBV5-4,.,.,TRBJ1-2,TGTGCCAGCAGCTTGGCTTCAGGGAATGGCTACACCTTC,CASSLASGNGYTF
TRBV18,.,.,TRBJ2-2,TGTGCCAGCTCACCCCGGATGGTTGGAGGCGAAAACACCGGGGAGCTGTTTTTT,CASSPRMVGGENTGELFF